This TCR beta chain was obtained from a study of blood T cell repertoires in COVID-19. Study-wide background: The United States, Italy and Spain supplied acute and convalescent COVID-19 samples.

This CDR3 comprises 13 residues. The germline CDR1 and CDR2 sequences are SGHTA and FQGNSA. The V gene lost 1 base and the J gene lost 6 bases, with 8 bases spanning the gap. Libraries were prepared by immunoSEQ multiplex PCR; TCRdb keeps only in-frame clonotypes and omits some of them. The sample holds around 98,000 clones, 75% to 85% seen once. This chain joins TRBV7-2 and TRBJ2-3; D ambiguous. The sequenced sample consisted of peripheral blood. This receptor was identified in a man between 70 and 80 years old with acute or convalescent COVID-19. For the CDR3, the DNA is TGTGCCAGCAGCTTAGAACGCGGCGATACGCAGTATTTT. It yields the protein CASSLERGDTQYF.